The entry below describes one TCR beta chain. Since the CDR3 does not end with the conserved phenylalanine or tryptophan, this likely comes from a read error. Because the CDR3's place on the DNA is in doubt, the DNA is left out and the CDR3 is given as listed by TCRdb. RNA was extracted from bulk tissue without any cell sorting. Distant lung tissue was collected more than 3 cm away from the tumor edge. Germline V gene lookup returns CDR1 SGHDT and CDR2 YYEEEE. The CDR3 extends over 16 residues, inclusive of both ends. TCRbeta libraries were built with three rounds of nested PCR, modified from ARM-PCR. Each CDR3 protein gets one entry after TCRdb re-called the multiplex PCR reads with MiXCR. The sample has almost 75,000 distinct CDR3 sequences; about two thirds are singletons. The entry originates in a study of tumor and adjacent non-tumor tissue in lung cancer. As for the study in general: The patients, roughly eleven men and roughly 5 women, were roughly 30 to 85 with stage I to III disease.

This sequence originates from a woman aged 50 to 60 with non-small cell lung cancer. The specimen was distant non-tumor lung tissue. The chain recombines TRBV5-6 with TRBJ2-1; the table assigns TRBD1, which was not confirmed against the DNA. This CDR3 reads CASRADRGEIYNEQIL.